A single sample gave rise to the 21 T cell receptor beta chains below, sequenced in a study of vaccination and CD4 T cells after COVID-19. Treatment specified: approximately 9-day PBMC culture with coronavirus spike peptide pools or control peptides (ViraFEST assay). Their antigen targets remain unknown. Scientists ran DNA taken from cultured CD4+ T cells through the Oncomine TCR Beta short-read assay for sequencing. TCRdb reprocessed the PCR reads via MiXCR and lists one record per CDR3 protein. Of 20,000 to 25,000 distinct CDR3 sequences listed, under 60% were seen once; the top ten hold roughly 9%. The sample taken for sequencing was CD4+ T cells from blood, cultured in vitro. The receptors stem from a human donor who had recovered from COVID-19.

In the case of this clonotype: The junction shows a germline mismatch at one end, possibly a read error. The chain recombines TRBV7-2 with TRBJ2-7; 11 bases align to TRBD2. Germline CDR1 SGHTA, CDR2 FQGNSA. This CDR3 region has 15 residues. The CDR3 loop is CASSPIGLAGYEQYF. CDR3 bases: TGCGCCAGCAGCCCCATAGGACTAGCGGGCTACGAGCAGTACTTC.

J is TRBJ2-7 and V is TRBV6-2 or TRBV6-3; D remains unclear. V gave up 6 bases and J gave up 4 bases, with 10 bases separating them. The CDR3 contains 12 residues. Germline assignment: CDR1 MNHEY and CDR2 SVGEGT. The CDR3 loop is CASSRTSYEQYF. The CDR3 DNA is TGTGCCAGCAGCCGAACATCATACGAGCAGTACTTC.

In its sample, this clonotype was seen a few times. This rearrangement joins TRBV7-2 to TRBJ1-4; D is unclear. Trimming pared 4 bases from V and 3 bases from J, leaving 6 bases between. This CDR3 contains 13 residues. Germline V gene sequence: CDR1 SGHTA, CDR2 FQGNSA. This CDR3 is CASSSYSNEKLFF. The CDR3 coding sequence is TGTGCCAGCAGCTCGTACTCTAATGAAAAACTGTTTTTT.

The chain links TRBV20-1 to TRBJ2-3; no clear D. The V gene's germline CDR1 is DFQATT and CDR2 SNEGSKA (reference sequence). The CDR3 is 11 amino acids. V was trimmed by 6 bases and J by 3 bases, leaving 7 bases between them. The CDR3 DNA sequence: TGCAGTGCCCCGAGGACAGATACGCAGTATTTT. Translating gives CSAPRTDTQYF.

The V and J genes are TRBV29-1 and TRBJ2-1; 8 bases fit TRBD1. V trimming: 7 bases; J trimming: 16 bases; junction bases outside the gene matches: 9. This CDR3 region has 10 residues. Germline lookup yields CDR1 SQVTM and CDR2 ANQGSEA. CDR3 sequence reads: CSAREDRVFF. The DNA for the CDR3 is TGCAGCGCTCGTGAGGACAGGGTTTTCTTC.

The chain combines TRBV5-1 with TRBJ1-2, with D perhaps TRBD1 (6 bases). The CDR3 totals 16 residues. Trimming took off 0 bases at V and 8 bases at J, with 20 bases between the two ends. Germline values: CDR1 SGHRS, CDR2 YFSETQ. In nucleotides, the CDR3 is TGCGCCAGCAGCTTGGCCCCCACGGACAGTCTGCGGGGCTACACCTTC. It codes for CASSLAPTDSLRGYTF. The full variable domain, its missing parts supplied by reference TRBV5-1 and TRBJ1-2, is KAGVTQTPRYLIKTRGQQVTLSCSPISGHRSVSWYQQTPGQGLQFLFEYFSETQRNKGNFPGRFSGRQFSNSRSEMNVSTLELGDSALYLCASSLAPTDSLRGYTFGSGTRLTVV.

There are a few counts of this clonotype. The gene calls are TRBV20-1 and TRBJ2-7, with 10 bases lining up with TRBD2. V lost 0 bases to trimming and J lost 3 bases; unmatched junction nucleotides: 5. Germline CDR1 DFQATT, CDR2 SNEGSKA (reference sequence). This CDR3 spans 15 amino acids. The CDR3 here is CSARDPTSGIYEQYF. CDR3 DNA: TGCAGTGCTAGAGATCCTACTAGCGGGATCTACGAGCAGTACTTC.

The sample holds one count of this clonotype. The V gene is TRBV6-1, the J gene TRBJ1-2, with D unresolved. The CDR3 sequence is 13 residues long. The germline CDR1 and CDR2 sequences are MNHNS and SASEGT. V shed 6 bases and J shed 3 bases, with 11 bases lying between them. CDR3 sequence (DNA): TGTGCCAGCAGGGTGAAGGAGTACTATGGCTACACCTTC. Translated, it gives CASRVKEYYGYTF.

The chain combines TRBV12-3 or TRBV12-4 with TRBJ2-3; D call uncertain. Trimming left V 3 bases short and J 3 bases short, with 7 bases between. This CDR3 spans 13 amino acids. The CDR3 region has the DNA TGTGCCAGCAGTTTCGGCGGTACAGATACGCAGTATTTT. It is translated as CASSFGGTDTQYF.

CDR3 in DNA: TGTGCCAGCAGCGTAGAGGTGGGAGGGCCGGTTGAGACCCAGTACTTC. Translating it yields CASSVEVGGPVETQYF. The chain links TRBV9 to TRBJ2-5; 7 positions match TRBD2. The CDR3 contains 16 residues. Trimming cost V 0 bases and J 5 bases; bases outside gene matches: 10. Per germline, CDR1 SGDLS and CDR2 YYNGEE.

This clonotype has a handful of counts. V gene TRBV18 combines with J gene TRBJ1-2; the D gene is possibly TRBD1 (5 bases). The CDR3 totals 18 residues. V lost 2 bases, J lost 4 bases, and 23 bases lay in between. Germline V lookup: CDR1 KGHSH, CDR2 LQKENI. As DNA, the CDR3 is TGTGCCAGCTCACCAGGACCTTACAGGACCCGGCTTTTCTATGGCTACACCTTC. Its translation is CASSPGPYRTRLFYGYTF.

The chain combines TRBV6-1 with TRBJ1-1, with 10 bases that match TRBD1. This CDR3 has 15 residues. V trimming: 6 bases; J trimming: 4 bases; junction bases outside the gene matches: 8. Germline CDR1 and CDR2: MNHNS and SASEGT. This CDR3 is CASSARQGAGTEAFF. CDR3 in DNA: TGTGCCAGCAGCGCGAGACAGGGGGCTGGCACTGAAGCTTTCTTT.

The chain combines TRBV7-2 with TRBJ2-3; TRBD2 is a possible D gene (6 bases). CDR1 SGHTA and CDR2 FQGNSA come from the germline V gene. This CDR3 has 14 residues. V was trimmed by 2 bases and J by 5 bases, leaving 11 bases between them. The CDR3: CASSLPGARDTQYF. The CDR3 DNA reads as TGTGCCAGCAGCTTACCGGGAGCCAGAGATACGCAGTATTTT. The variable domain in full, completed from reference TRBV7-2 and TRBJ2-3, reads GAGVSQSPSNKVTEKGKDVELRCDPISGHTALYWYRQSLGQGLEFLIYFQGNSAPDKSGLPSDRFSAERTGGSVSTLTIQRTQQEDSAVYLCASSLPGARDTQYFGPGTRLTVL.

The gene calls are TRBV12-3 or TRBV12-4 and TRBJ1-5, with TRBD1 identical over 7 bases. J was trimmed by 5 bases and V by 5 bases; bases with no gene match: 6. The CDR3 has 14 amino acids. CDR3 sequence reads: CASSRTGRDQPQHF. CDR3 bases: TGTGCCAGCAGTCGGACAGGACGGGATCAGCCCCAGCATTTT.

This clonotype came up a few times. The chain combines TRBV28 with TRBJ1-2, with a possible D match to TRBD1 (5 bases). Trimming took 2 bases from V and 4 from J, leaving 14 bases between them. CDR1 is MDHEN and CDR2 is SYDVKM in the germline V gene. The CDR3 is 15 amino acids. This CDR3 reads CASSLGTVLIYGYTF. The CDR3 DNA follows: TGTGCCAGCAGTTTAGGGACCGTGTTAATCTATGGCTACACCTTC.

The chain recombines TRBV4-1 with TRBJ2-7, with no clear D. The ends were cut back, 0 bases at V and 5 bases at J, with 17 bases in the middle. Germline values: CDR1 MGHRA, CDR2 YSYEKL. This CDR3 is 16 amino acids long. The CDR3 loop is CASSQDRAAQRNEQYF. DNA of the CDR3: TGCGCCAGCAGCCAAGATAGGGCAGCTCAACGTAACGAGCAGTACTTC.

In this sample, this clonotype turned up a few times. The V and J genes are TRBV11-2 and TRBJ2-1, with 8 nucleotides matching TRBD2. Germline assignment: CDR1 SGHAT and CDR2 FQNNGV. This CDR3 is built from 18 residues. J gave up 4 bases and V 5 bases, and 16 bases lay outside the gene matches. The CDR3 loop reads CASSTLRSGSRSYNEQFF. The CDR3 DNA reads TGTGCCAGCAGCACCCTAAGAAGCGGGAGTAGGTCTTACAATGAGCAGTTCTTC. The entire variable domain, with the rest obtained from reference TRBV11-2 and TRBJ2-1, is as follows: EAGVAQSPRYKIIEKRQSVAFWCNPISGHATLYWYQQILGQGPKLLIQFQNNGVVDDSQLPKDRFSAERLKGVDSTLKIQPAKLEDSAVYLCASSTLRSGSRSYNEQFFGPGTRLTVL.

The genes are TRBV11-1 and TRBJ2-1, with 8 bases matching TRBD2. V dropped 3 bases and J dropped 8; count of bases not matched to a gene: 6. The germline V gene encodes CDR1 SGHAT and CDR2 FQDESV (reference sequence). There are 14 residues in the CDR3. CDR3 DNA sequence: TGTGCCAGCAGCTTGGGCGGGAGGATCGATGAGCAGTTCTTC. It specifies CASSLGGRIDEQFF.

The chain employs TRBV10-3 and TRBJ2-7; no firm D call. The ends were cut back, 4 bases at V and 0 bases at J, with 16 bases in the middle. CDR1 ENHRY and CDR2 SYGVKD come from the germline V gene. This CDR3 comprises 16 residues. The CDR3: CAISGVWQSSSYEQYF. The CDR3 DNA sequence: TGTGCCATCAGTGGGGTCTGGCAGTCGAGCTCCTACGAGCAGTACTTC.

This clonotype appeared a few times. The chain combines TRBV15 with TRBJ2-1; the D is unclear. This CDR3 region has 13 residues. Germline values: CDR1 LNHNV, CDR2 YYDKDF (reference sequence). Trimming left V 0 bases short and J 6 bases short, with 6 bases between. The CDR3 DNA reads TGTGCCACCAGCAGAGATGGAAGCAATGAGCAGTTCTTC. Its translation: CATSRDGSNEQFF.

The V gene is TRBV20-1, the J gene TRBJ2-3, with D possibly matching TRBD1 (5 bases). The germline CDR1 and CDR2 sequences are DFQATT and SNEGSKA (reference sequence). Trimming shortened V by 6 bases and J by 4 bases, and 11 bases separated the two germline ends. This CDR3 is 12 amino acids long. The CDR3 region has the DNA TGCAGTGCAACAAAAGGGGCAGATACGCAGTATTTT. As protein: CSATKGADTQYF.